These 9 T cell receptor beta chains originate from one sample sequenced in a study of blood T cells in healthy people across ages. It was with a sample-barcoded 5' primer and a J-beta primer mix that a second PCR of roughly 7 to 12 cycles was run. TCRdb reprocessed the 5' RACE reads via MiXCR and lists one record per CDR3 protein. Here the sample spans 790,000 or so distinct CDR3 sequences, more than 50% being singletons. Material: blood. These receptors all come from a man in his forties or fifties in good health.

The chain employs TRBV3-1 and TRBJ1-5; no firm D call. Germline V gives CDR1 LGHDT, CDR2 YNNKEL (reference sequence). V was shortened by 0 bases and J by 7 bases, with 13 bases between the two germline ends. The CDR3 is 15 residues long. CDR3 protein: CASSQDSSAPQPQHF. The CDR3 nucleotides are TGTGCCAGCAGCCAAGATAGCAGTGCTCCGCAGCCCCAGCATTTT.

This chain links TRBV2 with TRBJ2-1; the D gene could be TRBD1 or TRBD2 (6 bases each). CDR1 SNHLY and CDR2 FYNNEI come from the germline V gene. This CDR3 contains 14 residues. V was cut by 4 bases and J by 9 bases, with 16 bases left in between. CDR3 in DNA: TGTGCCAGCAGTGCGGACTTTGGAGGGGGTGAGCAGTTCTTC. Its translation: CASSADFGGGEQFF.

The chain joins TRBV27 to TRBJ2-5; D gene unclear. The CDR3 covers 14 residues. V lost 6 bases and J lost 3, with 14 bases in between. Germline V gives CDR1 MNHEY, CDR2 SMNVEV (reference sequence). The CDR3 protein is CASSPAGVKETQYF. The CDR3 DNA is TGTGCCAGCAGCCCCGCTGGGGTAAAAGAGACCCAGTACTTC.

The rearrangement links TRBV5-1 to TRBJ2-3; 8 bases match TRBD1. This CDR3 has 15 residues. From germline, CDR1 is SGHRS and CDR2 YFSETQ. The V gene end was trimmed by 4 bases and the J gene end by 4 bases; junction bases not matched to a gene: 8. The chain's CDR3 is CASSPGQGAPDTQYF. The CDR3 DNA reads TGCGCCAGCAGCCCCGGACAGGGTGCGCCAGATACGCAGTATTTT.

CDR3 coding DNA: TGTGCCAGCAGCTTGGCTGAGGGGAGCGGCTATGGCTACACCTTC. Amino acid sequence: CASSLAEGSGYGYTF. The V gene is TRBV5-5, the J gene TRBJ1-2; a possible D gene is TRBD1 (5 bases). In germline, CDR1 is SGHKS, CDR2 YYEKEE (reference sequence). The CDR3 is 15 amino acids. Between the trimmed V and J ends, which lost 0 bases and 4 bases, there was a span of 13 bases.

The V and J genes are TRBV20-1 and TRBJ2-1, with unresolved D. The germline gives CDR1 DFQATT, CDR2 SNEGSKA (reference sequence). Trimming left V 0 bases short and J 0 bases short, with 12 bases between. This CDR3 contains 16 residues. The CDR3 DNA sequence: TGCAGTGCTAGAGAGGATCGGCAAAGCTCCTACAATGAGCAGTTCTTC. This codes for CSAREDRQSSYNEQFF.

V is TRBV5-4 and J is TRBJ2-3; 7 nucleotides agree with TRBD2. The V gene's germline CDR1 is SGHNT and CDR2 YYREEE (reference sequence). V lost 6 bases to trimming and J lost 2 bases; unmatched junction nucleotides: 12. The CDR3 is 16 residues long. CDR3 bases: TGTGCCAGCACTCCTGGGCGGGAGAGAGCCACAGATACGCAGTATTTT. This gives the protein CASTPGRERATDTQYF.

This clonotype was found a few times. The CDR3 DNA reads as TGTGCCAGCAGTTCCGGGACGATGGTTGGCTACACCTTC. Translating gives CASSSGTMVGYTF. The chain has TRBV11-2 and TRBJ1-2, with D possibly being TRBD1 (5 bases). CDR3 length equals 13 residues. Germline CDR1 and CDR2: SGHAT and FQNNGV. Trimming pared 6 bases from V and 7 bases from J, leaving 15 bases between.

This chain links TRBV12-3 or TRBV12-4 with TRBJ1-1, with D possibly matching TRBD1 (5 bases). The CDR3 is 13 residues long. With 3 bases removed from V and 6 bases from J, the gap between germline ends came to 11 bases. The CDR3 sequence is CASSFAGRAEAFF. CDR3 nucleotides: TGTGCCAGCAGTTTCGCAGGGCGCGCTGAAGCTTTCTTT.